Described below is a single TCR beta chain sequence and its context. The antigen remains undetermined. Trimming shortened V by 7 bases and J by 0 bases, and 10 bases separated the two germline ends. Germline assignment: CDR1 MDHEN and CDR2 SYDVKM. The CDR3 consists of 13 residues. The data derive from a study of cytomegalovirus exposure and HLA in healthy donors. Overall study findings and caveats: Rates of TCR association differed by HLA locus in a later analysis, with DRB1 highest and HLA-C lowest. The study found most TCR sequences rare, yet found some public TCRs in many donors. Sequencing depth across donors, presence/absence analyses assumed, was roughly uniform.

It was with 60 Vbeta and 13 Jbeta primers that the PCR ran. The assay was immunoSEQ multiplex PCR, and TCRdb's table has in-frame clones only and misses some. The sample contains about 160,000 clones, about two thirds of which appear only once. This rearrangement joins TRBV28 to TRBJ2-7; no definite D call. The source material was PBMCs. The clonotype originates from a woman aged 18-29 years in good health and CMV-seropositive. The CDR3 nucleotides are TGTGCCAGCACTACCCGCACCTCCTACGAGCAGTACTTC. Its translation: CASTTRTSYEQYF.